The clone carrying this T cell receptor (beta chain) was observed many times. Its antigen is as yet unknown. TCRdb passed the 5' RACE reads through MiXCR, listing each CDR3 protein once. The data hold hundreds of thousands of distinct CDR3 sequences, with about 8.7% observed a single time. The V end lost 0 bases, the J end lost 4 bases, and 9 bases lay between the germline ends. Germline V gene lookup returns CDR1 MNHEY and CDR2 SMNVEV (reference sequence). This CDR3 is built from 14 residues. The data are from a study of T cells after yellow fever vaccination. Broader study findings: Weaker, the secondary response had a peak occurring faster, on day 5 versus 15.

The V gene is TRBV27, the J gene TRBJ1-2; possible D gene TRBD1, 5 bases. The source was PBMCs, collected on the day of the first yellow fever vaccination. The TCR sequence derives from a man between 18 and 29 years old who received the YFV17D yellow fever vaccine. CDR3 loop: CASSLSGESYGYTF. The DNA for the CDR3 is TGTGCCAGCAGTTTATCGGGGGAAAGCTATGGCTACACCTTC.